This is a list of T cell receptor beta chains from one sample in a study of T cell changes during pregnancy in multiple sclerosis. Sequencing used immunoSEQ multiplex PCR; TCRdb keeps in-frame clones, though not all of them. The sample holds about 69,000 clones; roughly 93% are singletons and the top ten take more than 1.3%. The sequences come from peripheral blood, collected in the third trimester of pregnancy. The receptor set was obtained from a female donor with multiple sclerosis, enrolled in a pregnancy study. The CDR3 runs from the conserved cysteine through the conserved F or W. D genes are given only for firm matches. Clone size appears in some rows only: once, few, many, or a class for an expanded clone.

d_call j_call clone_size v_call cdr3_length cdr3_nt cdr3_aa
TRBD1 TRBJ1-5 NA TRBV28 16 TGTGCCAGCAGCCCCCATGGACAGGGTGTGTTTCAGCCCCAGCATTTT CASSPHGQGVFQPQHF
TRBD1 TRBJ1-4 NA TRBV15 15 TGTGCCACCAGCAATGGACAGGGAGCCTCTGAAAAACTGTTTTTT CATSNGQGASEKLFF
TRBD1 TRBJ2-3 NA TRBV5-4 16 TGTGCCAGCAGCCCTGACAGGGGATGGGGCACAGATACGCAGTATTTT CASSPDRGWGTDTQYF
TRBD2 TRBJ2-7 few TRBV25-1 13 TGTGCCAGCAGTGAATGGGAGGGGAAAGAGCAGTACTTC CASSEWEGKEQYF
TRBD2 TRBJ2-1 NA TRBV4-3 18 TGCGCCAGCAGCCAACTGACTAGCGGGGGGGACTCCTACAATGAGCAGTTCTTC CASSQLTSGGDSYNEQFF
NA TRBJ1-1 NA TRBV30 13 TGTGCCTGGAGTCGGGATCTAAACACTGAAGCTTTCTTT CAWSRDLNTEAFF
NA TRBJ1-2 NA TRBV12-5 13 TGTGCTAGTGGTTTGGGACAGTCCGGTGGCTACACCTTC CASGLGQSGGYTF
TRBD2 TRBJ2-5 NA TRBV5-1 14 TGCGCCAGCAGCTTCGGGGGGTTCCAAGAGACCCAGTACTTC CASSFGGFQETQYF
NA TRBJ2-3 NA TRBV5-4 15 TGTGCCAGCAGCTTGGAGTTAACTAGCACAGATACGCAGTATTTT CASSLELTSTDTQYF
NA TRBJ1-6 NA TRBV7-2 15 TGTGCCAGCAGCTTACAAGCCCAAGCAAATTCACCCCTCCACTTT CASSLQAQANSPLHF